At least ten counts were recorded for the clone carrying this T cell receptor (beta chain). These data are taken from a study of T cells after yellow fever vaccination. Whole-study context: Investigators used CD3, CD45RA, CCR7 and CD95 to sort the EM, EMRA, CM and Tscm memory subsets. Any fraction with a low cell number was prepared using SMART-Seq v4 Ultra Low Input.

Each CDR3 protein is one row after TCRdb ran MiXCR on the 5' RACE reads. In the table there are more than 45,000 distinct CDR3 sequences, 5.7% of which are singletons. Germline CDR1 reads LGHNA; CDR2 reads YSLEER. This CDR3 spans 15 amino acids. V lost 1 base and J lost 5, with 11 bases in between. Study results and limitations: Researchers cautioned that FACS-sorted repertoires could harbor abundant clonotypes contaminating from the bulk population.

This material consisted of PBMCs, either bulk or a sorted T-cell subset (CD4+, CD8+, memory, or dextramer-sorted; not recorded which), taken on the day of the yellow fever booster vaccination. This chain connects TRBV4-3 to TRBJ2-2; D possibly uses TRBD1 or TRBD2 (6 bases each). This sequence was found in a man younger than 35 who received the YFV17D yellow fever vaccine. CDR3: CASSQGWGATGELFF. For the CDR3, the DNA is TGCGCCAGCAGCCAAGGGTGGGGGGCTACCGGGGAGCTGTTTTTT.